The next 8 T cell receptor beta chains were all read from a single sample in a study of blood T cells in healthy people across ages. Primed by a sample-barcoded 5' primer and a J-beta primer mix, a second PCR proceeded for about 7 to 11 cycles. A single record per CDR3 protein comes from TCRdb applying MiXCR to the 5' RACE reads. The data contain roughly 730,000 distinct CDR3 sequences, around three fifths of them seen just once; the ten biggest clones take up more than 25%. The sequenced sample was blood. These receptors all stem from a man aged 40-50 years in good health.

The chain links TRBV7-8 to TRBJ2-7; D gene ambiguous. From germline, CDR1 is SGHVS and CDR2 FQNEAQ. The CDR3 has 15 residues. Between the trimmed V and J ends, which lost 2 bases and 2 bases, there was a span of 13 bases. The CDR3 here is CASSLNLDRPYEQYF. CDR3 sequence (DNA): TGTGCCAGCAGCTTAAATCTGGACCGTCCCTACGAGCAGTACTTC.

CDR3 loop: CASSYAAGGVSNEQFF. The CDR3 DNA reads as TGTGCCAGCAGTTACGCGGCGGGGGGAGTTAGCAATGAGCAGTTCTTC. The J gene is TRBJ2-1, the V gene TRBV6-5; the match to TRBD2 covers 8 bases. The germline CDR1 and CDR2 sequences are MNHEY and SVGAGI. Unmatched junction bases numbered 9, after V lost 2 bases and J lost 6 bases. The CDR3 sequence is 16 residues long.

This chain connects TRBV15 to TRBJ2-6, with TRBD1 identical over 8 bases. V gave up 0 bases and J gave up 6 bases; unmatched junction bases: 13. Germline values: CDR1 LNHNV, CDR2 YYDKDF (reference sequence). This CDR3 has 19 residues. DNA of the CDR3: TGTGCCACCAGCAGAGATGACAGGGGTTTCAGTTCTCAGGCCAACGTCCTGACTTTC. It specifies CATSRDDRGFSSQANVLTF.

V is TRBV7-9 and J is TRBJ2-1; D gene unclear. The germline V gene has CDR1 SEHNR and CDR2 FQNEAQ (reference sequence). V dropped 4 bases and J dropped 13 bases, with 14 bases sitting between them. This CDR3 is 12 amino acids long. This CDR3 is CASSSLQAVQFF. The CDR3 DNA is TGTGCCAGCAGCTCGCTGCAGGCCGTACAGTTCTTC.

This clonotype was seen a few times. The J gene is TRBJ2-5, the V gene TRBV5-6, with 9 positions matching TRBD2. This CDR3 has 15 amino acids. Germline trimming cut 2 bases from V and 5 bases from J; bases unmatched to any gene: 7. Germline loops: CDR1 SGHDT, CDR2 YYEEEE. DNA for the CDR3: TGTGCCAGCAGCTTAGTAGCGGGAGATAGGGAGACCCAGTACTTC. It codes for CASSLVAGDRETQYF.

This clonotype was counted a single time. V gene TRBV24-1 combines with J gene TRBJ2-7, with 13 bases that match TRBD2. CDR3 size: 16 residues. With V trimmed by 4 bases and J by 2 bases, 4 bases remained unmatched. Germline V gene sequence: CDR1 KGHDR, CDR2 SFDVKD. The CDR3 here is CATSDPGLAGAYEQYF. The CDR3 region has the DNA TGTGCCACCAGTGACCCCGGACTAGCGGGGGCCTACGAGCAGTACTTC.

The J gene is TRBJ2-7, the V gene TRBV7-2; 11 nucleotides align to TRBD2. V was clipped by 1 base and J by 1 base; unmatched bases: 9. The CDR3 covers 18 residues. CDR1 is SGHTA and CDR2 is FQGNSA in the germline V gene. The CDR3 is CASSLGRLGLAGSYEQYF. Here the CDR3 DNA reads TGTGCCAGCAGCTTAGGAAGGCTTGGACTAGCGGGTTCCTACGAGCAGTACTTC.

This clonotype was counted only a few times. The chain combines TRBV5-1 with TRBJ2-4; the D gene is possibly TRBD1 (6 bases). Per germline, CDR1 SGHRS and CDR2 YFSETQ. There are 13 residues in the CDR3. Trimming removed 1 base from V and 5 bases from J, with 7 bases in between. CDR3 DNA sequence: TGCGCCAGCAGCTTGAACAGGGAAAACATTCAGTACTTC. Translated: CASSLNRENIQYF.